This T cell receptor beta chain originates from a study of cytomegalovirus exposure and HLA in healthy donors. The V and J ends lost 5 bases and 5 bases respectively, with 16 bases between them. Per germline, CDR1 PRHDT and CDR2 FYEKMQ (reference sequence). This CDR3 is built from 15 residues. Researchers ran the PCR with 60 Vbeta and 13 Jbeta primers. Generated by immunoSEQ multiplex PCR, the TCRdb table keeps only in-frame clones and is missing some. This sample contains 200,000 or so clones. V usage is TRBV13 and J usage is TRBJ2-1, with D possibly TRBD2 on 6 matching bases. The sequenced sample was PBMCs. The sequence derives from a boy aged 10-17 years in good health and CMV-seronegative. The CDR3 loop is CASSAGRSLNNEQFF. As DNA, the CDR3 is TGTGCCAGCAGCGCGGGGAGGTCCCTGAACAATGAGCAGTTCTTC.